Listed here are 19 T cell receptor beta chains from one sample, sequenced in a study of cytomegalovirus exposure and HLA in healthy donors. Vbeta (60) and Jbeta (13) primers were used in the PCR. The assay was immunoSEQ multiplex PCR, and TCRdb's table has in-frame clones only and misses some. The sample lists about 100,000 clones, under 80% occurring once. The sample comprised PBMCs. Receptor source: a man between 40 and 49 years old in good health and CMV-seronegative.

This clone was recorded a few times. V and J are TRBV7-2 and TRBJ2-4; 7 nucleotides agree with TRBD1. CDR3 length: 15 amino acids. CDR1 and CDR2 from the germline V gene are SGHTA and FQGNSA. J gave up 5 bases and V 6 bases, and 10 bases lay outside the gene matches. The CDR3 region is CASSRTGSWENIQYF. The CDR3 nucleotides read TGTGCCAGCAGTCGGACAGGTTCTTGGGAAAACATTCAGTACTTC.

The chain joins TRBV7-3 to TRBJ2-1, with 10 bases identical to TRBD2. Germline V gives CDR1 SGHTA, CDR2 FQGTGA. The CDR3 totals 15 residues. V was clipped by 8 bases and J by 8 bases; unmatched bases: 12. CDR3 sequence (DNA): TGTGCCAGCGCTGGGGTAGCGGGGGGTTGGGATGAGCAGTTCTTC. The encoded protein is CASAGVAGGWDEQFF.

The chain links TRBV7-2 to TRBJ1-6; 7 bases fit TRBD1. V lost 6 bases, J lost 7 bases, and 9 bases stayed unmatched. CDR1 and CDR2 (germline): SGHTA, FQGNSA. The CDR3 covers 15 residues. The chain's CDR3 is CASRLQGTANSPLHF. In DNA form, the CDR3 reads TGTGCCAGCAGATTACAGGGGACAGCGAATTCACCCCTCCACTTT.

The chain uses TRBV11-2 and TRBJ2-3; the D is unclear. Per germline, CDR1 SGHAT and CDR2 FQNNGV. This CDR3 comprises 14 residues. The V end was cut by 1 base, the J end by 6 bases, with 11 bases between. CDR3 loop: CASSLGSPQDTQYF. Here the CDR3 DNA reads TGTGCCAGCAGCTTAGGAAGTCCCCAGGATACGCAGTATTTT.

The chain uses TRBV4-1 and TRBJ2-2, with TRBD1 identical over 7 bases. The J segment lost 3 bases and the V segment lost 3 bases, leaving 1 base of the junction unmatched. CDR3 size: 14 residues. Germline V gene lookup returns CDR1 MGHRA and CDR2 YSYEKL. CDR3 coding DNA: TGCGCCAGCAGCCAGGACAGGTACACCGGGGAGCTGTTTTTT. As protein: CASSQDRYTGELFF.

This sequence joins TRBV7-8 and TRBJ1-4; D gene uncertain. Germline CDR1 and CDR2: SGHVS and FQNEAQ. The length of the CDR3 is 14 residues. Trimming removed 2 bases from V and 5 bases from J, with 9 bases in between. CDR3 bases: TGTGCCAGCAGCTTAACAAACCCCAATGAAAAACTGTTTTTT. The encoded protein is CASSLTNPNEKLFF.

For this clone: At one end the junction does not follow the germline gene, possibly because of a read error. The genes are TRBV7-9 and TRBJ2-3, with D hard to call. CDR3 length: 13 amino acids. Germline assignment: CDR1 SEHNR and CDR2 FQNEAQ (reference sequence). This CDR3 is CSSSPTEAYTQYF. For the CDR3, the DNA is TGTTCCAGCAGCCCGACTGAGGCATATACGCAGTATTTT.

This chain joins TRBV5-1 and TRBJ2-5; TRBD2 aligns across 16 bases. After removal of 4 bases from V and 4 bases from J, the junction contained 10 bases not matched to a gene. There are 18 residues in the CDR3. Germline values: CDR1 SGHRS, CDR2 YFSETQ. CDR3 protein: CASSRGTSGGAVPETQYF. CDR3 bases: TGCGCCAGCAGCCGGGGGACTAGCGGGGGGGCGGTTCCAGAGACCCAGTACTTC.

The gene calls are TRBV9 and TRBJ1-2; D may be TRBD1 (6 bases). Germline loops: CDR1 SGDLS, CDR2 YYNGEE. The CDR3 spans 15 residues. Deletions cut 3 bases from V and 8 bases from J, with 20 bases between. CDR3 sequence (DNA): TGTGCCAGCAGCGCAGCCAACAGGGCCGTAGACGGCTACACCTTC. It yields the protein CASSAANRAVDGYTF.

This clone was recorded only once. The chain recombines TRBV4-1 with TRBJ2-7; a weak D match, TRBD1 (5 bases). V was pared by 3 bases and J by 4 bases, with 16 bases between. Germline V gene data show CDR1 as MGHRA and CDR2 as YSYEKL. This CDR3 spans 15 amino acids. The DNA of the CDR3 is TGCGCCAGCAGCCAGGGTCATCAGGGCAGATACGAGCAGTACTTC. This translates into CASSQGHQGRYEQYF.

CDR3 amino acids: CATSRGRQGLVNEQFF. CDR3 nucleotide sequence: TGTGCCACCAGCAGAGGGAGACAGGGTCTCGTGAATGAGCAGTTCTTC. The rearrangement joins TRBV15 to TRBJ2-1; the match to TRBD1 covers 7 bases. Losses at the gene ends were 1 base for V and 7 bases for J; bases not matched to a gene: 10. The CDR3 has 16 residues. Per germline, CDR1 LNHNV and CDR2 YYDKDF (reference sequence).

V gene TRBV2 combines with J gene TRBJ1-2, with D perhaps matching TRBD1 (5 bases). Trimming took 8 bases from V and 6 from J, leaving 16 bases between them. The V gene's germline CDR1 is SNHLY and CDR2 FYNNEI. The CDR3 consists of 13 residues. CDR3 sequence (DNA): TGTGCCAGCGCGCCCTGGCAGGGCGATGGCTACACCTTC. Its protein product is CASAPWQGDGYTF.

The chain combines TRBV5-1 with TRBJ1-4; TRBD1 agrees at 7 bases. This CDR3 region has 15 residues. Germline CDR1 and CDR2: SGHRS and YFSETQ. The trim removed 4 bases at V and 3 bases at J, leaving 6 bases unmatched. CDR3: CASSTGQVANEKLFF. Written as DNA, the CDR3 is TGCGCCAGCAGCACCGGACAGGTAGCTAATGAAAAACTGTTTTTT.

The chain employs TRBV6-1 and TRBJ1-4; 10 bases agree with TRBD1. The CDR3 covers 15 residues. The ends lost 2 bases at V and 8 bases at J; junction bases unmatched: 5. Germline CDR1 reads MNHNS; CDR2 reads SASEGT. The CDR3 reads CASSERDRGGEKLFF. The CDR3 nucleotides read TGTGCCAGCAGTGAAAGGGACAGGGGTGGGGAAAAACTGTTTTTT.

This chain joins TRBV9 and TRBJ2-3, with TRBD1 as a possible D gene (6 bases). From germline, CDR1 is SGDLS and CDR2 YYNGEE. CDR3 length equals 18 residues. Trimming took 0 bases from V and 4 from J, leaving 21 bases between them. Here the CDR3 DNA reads TGTGCCAGCAGCGTAGGGACCCCGACAGGCTCAGAGCCAGATACGCAGTATTTT. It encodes CASSVGTPTGSEPDTQYF.

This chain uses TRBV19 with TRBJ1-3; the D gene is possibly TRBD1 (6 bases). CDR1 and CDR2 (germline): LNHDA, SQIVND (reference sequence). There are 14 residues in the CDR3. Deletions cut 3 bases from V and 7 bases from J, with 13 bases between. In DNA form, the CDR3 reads TGTGCCAGTAGTATTGCACAGGGTAGGAACACCATATATTTT. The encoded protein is CASSIAQGRNTIYF.

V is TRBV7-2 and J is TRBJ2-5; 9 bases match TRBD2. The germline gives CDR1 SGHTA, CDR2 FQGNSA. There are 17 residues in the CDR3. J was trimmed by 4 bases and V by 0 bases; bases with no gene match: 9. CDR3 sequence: CASSLASSGAGRETQYF. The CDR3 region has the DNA TGTGCCAGCAGCTTAGCGTCTAGCGGGGCGGGGAGAGAGACCCAGTACTTC.

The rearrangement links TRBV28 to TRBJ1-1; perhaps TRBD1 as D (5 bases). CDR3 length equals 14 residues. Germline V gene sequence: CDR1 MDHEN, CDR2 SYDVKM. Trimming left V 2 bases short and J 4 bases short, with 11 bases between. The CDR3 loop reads CASSLSLGGTEAFF. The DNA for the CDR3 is TGTGCCAGCAGTTTAAGTCTGGGGGGCACTGAAGCTTTCTTT.

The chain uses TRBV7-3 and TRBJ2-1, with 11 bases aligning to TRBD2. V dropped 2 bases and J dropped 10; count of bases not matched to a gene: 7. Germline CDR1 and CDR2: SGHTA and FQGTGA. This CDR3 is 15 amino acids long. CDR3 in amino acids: CASSLLAGGLWEQFF. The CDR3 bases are TGTGCCAGCAGCTTACTAGCGGGGGGCCTGTGGGAGCAGTTCTTC.